Following are 28 T cell receptor beta chains from one sample sequenced in a study of shared clonotypes between healthy human individuals. Libraries were prepared by immunoSEQ multiplex PCR; TCRdb keeps only in-frame clonotypes and omits some of them. Altogether some 2,400,000 clones are present, 95% being singletons, with the ten largest covering over 0.1%. Sequenced: naive CD4+ T cells sorted from blood. Subset: CD45RA+ positively selected. These TCRs come from a man between 18 and 29 years old in good health.

A word on this clone: Other DNA sequences in the sample encode the same CDR3. The genes are TRBV29-1 and TRBJ2-1; perhaps TRBD1 as D (5 bases). CDR1 and CDR2 (germline): SQVTM, ANQGSEA. The CDR3 is made up of 13 amino acids. Trimming left V 6 bases short and J 0 bases short, with 9 bases between. This CDR3 reads CSVDRSSYNEQFF. The CDR3 region has the DNA TGCAGCGTAGACAGAAGCTCCTACAATGAGCAGTTCTTC.

The chain combines TRBV5-4 with TRBJ2-5, with D perhaps TRBD1 or TRBD2 (5 bases each). Trimming removed 1 base at V and 4 bases at J, with 11 bases between. Germline CDR1 is SGHNT and CDR2 is YYREEE (reference sequence). This CDR3 region has 14 residues. CDR3 protein: CASSLMGDRETQYF. The DNA of the CDR3 is TGTGCCAGCAGCTTGATGGGGGACCGAGAGACCCAGTACTTC.

The chain has TRBV29-1 and TRBJ2-5, with D possibly TRBD1 on 7 matching bases. Germline lookup yields CDR1 SQVTM and CDR2 ANQGSEA. Trimming shortened V by 5 bases and J by 2 bases, and 15 bases separated the two germline ends. The length of the CDR3 is 14 residues. The CDR3 nucleotides read TGCAGCGTTTCAGGCGGGACAGCTCAAGAGACCCAGTACTTC. Protein: CSVSGGTAQETQYF.

The chain's CDR3 is CAWSVPPGDIAGNTIYF. The CDR3 DNA reads as TGTGCCTGGAGTGTACCCCCGGGGGACATTGCTGGAAACACCATATATTTT. V usage is TRBV30 and J usage is TRBJ1-3, with D possibly matching TRBD1 (6 bases). Deletions cut 0 bases from V and 2 bases from J, with 17 bases between. CDR3 length: 17 residues. From germline, CDR1 is GTSNPN and CDR2 SVGIG (reference sequence).

This chain joins TRBV11-2 and TRBJ1-4, with a possible D match to TRBD1 (5 bases). The germline V gene has CDR1 SGHAT and CDR2 FQNNGV. V gave up 2 bases and J gave up 8 bases, with 12 bases separating them. CDR3 length equals 14 residues. The CDR3 DNA reads TGTGCCAGCAGCTTACAGGGCAGAGGGGAAAAACTGTTTTTT. Amino acids: CASSLQGRGEKLFF.

The chain recombines TRBV18 with TRBJ1-1; perhaps TRBD1 as D (5 bases). This CDR3 comprises 12 residues. Trimming removed 3 bases at V and 10 bases at J, with 12 bases between. Germline V gives CDR1 KGHSH, CDR2 LQKENI. CDR3 nucleotides: TGTGCCAGCTCACCCGGGACGTTCCCAGCTTTCTTT. This encodes CASSPGTFPAFF.

This rearrangement joins TRBV5-1 to TRBJ2-7; tentatively, D is TRBD1 (6 bases). CDR1 and CDR2 (germline): SGHRS, YFSETQ. The CDR3 is 14 amino acids. The V and J ends lost 4 bases and 2 bases respectively, with 13 bases between them. The CDR3 sequence: CASSPGTPAYEQYF. The CDR3 nucleotides read TGCGCCAGCAGCCCAGGGACACCAGCCTACGAGCAGTACTTC.

The chain is built from TRBV27 and TRBJ2-2; possibly TRBD1 for D (5 bases). The V and J ends lost 6 bases and 1 base respectively, with 9 bases between them. This CDR3 is 14 amino acids long. CDR1 MNHEY and CDR2 SMNVEV come from the germline V gene (reference sequence). Here the CDR3 DNA reads TGTGCCAGCAGAGTAACAGGGAACACCGGGGAGCTGTTTTTT. Protein product: CASRVTGNTGELFF.

Turning to this clone: This CDR3 is also generated by other DNA sequences in the sample. The V gene is TRBV6-1, the J gene TRBJ2-7; weak D call: TRBD1 (6 bases). The CDR3 is 13 residues long. The germline V gene encodes CDR1 MNHNS and CDR2 SASEGT. The V gene lost 6 bases and the J gene lost 1 base, with 10 bases spanning the gap. This chain's CDR3 is CASRLTGSYEQYF. In DNA form, the CDR3 reads TGTGCCAGCAGACTGACAGGATCCTACGAGCAGTACTTC.

This rearrangement joins TRBV2 to TRBJ1-5, with D perhaps matching TRBD1 (5 bases). CDR3 length: 15 amino acids. Germline assignment: CDR1 SNHLY and CDR2 FYNNEI. Trimming stripped 4 bases from V and 6 bases from J, with 16 bases between. The CDR3 loop reads CASSVLGTVRQPQHF. Written as DNA, the CDR3 is TGTGCCAGCAGTGTATTGGGGACGGTCCGTCAGCCCCAGCATTTT.

As concerns this clone: This specimen includes other DNA sequences encoding the same CDR3. V gene TRBV5-6 combines with J gene TRBJ1-4; D is unresolved. The germline gives CDR1 SGHDT, CDR2 YYEEEE. CDR3 length equals 13 residues. V gave up 0 bases and J gave up 0 bases, with 0 bases separating them. CDR3 residues: CASSLATNEKLFF. The DNA for the CDR3 is TGTGCCAGCAGCTTGGCAACTAATGAAAAACTGTTTTTT. The full variable domain, in which reference TRBV5-6 and TRBJ1-4 provide the parts outside the CDR3, is DAGVTQSPTHLIKTRGQQVTLRCSPKSGHDTVSWYQQALGQGPQFIFQYYEEEERQRGNFPDRFSGHQFPNYSSELNVNALLLGDSALYLCASSLATNEKLFFGSGTQLSVL.

This clone was detected once. The chain joins TRBV4-3 to TRBJ2-1; D is unclear. The CDR3 runs 15 residues. Trimming left V 0 bases short and J 3 bases short, with 9 bases between. Germline values: CDR1 LGHNA, CDR2 YSLEER. CDR3 in amino acids: CASSQEGGYYNEQFF. CDR3 bases: TGCGCCAGCAGCCAAGAGGGCGGATACTACAATGAGCAGTTCTTC.

V gene TRBV10-3 combines with J gene TRBJ1-3, with no clear D. Trimming shortened V by 11 bases and J by 0 bases, and 20 bases separated the two germline ends. From germline, CDR1 is ENHRY and CDR2 SYGVKD. The CDR3 length is 16 residues. As DNA, the CDR3 is TGTGCCGTAGCCGCCGGTTCTCCGAGCTCTGGAAACACCATATATTTT. Its translation: CAVAAGSPSSGNTIYF.

With respect to this clone: Other nucleotide sequences from this sample produce the same CDR3. The gene calls are TRBV7-9 and TRBJ1-1; TRBD1 is a possible D gene (5 bases). The CDR3 length is 14 residues. Germline V gene data show CDR1 as SEHNR and CDR2 as FQNEAQ (reference sequence). With 1 base removed from V and 5 bases from J, the gap between germline ends came to 11 bases. CDR3 sequence reads: CASSLGQGETEAFF. CDR3 in DNA: TGTGCCAGCAGCTTAGGTCAGGGTGAAACTGAAGCTTTCTTT.

Concerning this clone: Mismatch with germline at one junction end may stem from a read error. The rearrangement links TRBV2 to TRBJ2-7, with 7 nucleotides matching TRBD1. CDR1 SNHLY and CDR2 FYNNEI come from the germline V gene. This CDR3 region has 13 residues. CDR3: CASSSTGNQPWDF. CDR3 nucleotide sequence: TGTGCCAGCAGTTCGACAGGGAATCAACCTTGGGACTTC.

The CDR3 protein is CAAARDRVNSPLHF. CDR3 coding DNA: TGTGCCGCCGCCCGGGACAGGGTAAATTCACCCCTCCACTTT. The J gene is TRBJ1-6, the V gene TRBV6-5; 9 positions match TRBD1. CDR1 is MNHEY, CDR2 SVGAGI, per germline. With V trimmed by 11 bases and J by 7 bases, 9 bases remained unmatched. The CDR3 is 14 residues long.

The chain carries TRBV2 and TRBJ2-3; D is perhaps TRBD2 (6 bases). The length of the CDR3 is 14 residues. The V end lost 8 bases, the J end lost 0 bases, and 12 bases lay between the germline ends. Germline V lookup: CDR1 SNHLY, CDR2 FYNNEI. The CDR3, as DNA: TGTGCCAGCCGTCGGGGGAGCAGCACAGATACGCAGTATTTT. This encodes CASRRGSSTDTQYF. Drawing the rest from reference TRBV2 and TRBJ2-3, the complete variable domain is EPEVTQTPSHQVTQMGQEVILRCVPISNHLYFYWYRQILGQKVEFLVSFYNNEISEKSEIFDDQFSVERPDGSNFTLKIRSTKLEDSAMYFCASRRGSSTDTQYFGPGTRLTVL.

The rearrangement uses TRBV25-1 and TRBJ2-5; 7 bases fit TRBD1. The CDR3 is made up of 15 amino acids. V dropped 4 bases and J dropped 5; count of bases not matched to a gene: 10. Looked up from germline, CDR1 is MGHDK and CDR2 is SYGVNS. The CDR3 spells CASSALDRAGETQYF. The CDR3 region has the DNA TGTGCCAGCAGTGCCTTAGACAGGGCTGGGGAGACCCAGTACTTC.

This clone has just a few counts. Other DNA sequences in the sample encode the same CDR3. The V and J genes are TRBV5-4 and TRBJ2-7; 8 positions match TRBD2. The V gene end was trimmed by 4 bases and the J gene end by 6 bases; junction bases not matched to a gene: 3. The CDR3 length is 12 residues. Germline V CDR1 and CDR2: SGHNT, YYREEE (reference sequence). The CDR3 nucleotides are TGTGCCAGCAGCCTCGGACTAGCCGAGCAGTACTTC. Amino acids: CASSLGLAEQYF.

The table lists this clone with a few counts. The chain is built from TRBV11-2 and TRBJ1-2, with a tentative D call TRBD1 (5 bases). V was trimmed by 5 bases and J by 4 bases, leaving 11 bases between them. Germline assignment: CDR1 SGHAT and CDR2 FQNNGV. The CDR3 is 13 amino acids. The CDR3 nucleotides are TGTGCCAGCAGCCGACAGAGCTTCTATGGCTACACCTTC. Protein product: CASSRQSFYGYTF.

The chain uses TRBV19 and TRBJ1-1, with D hard to call. Germline CDR1 is LNHDA and CDR2 is SQIVND (reference sequence). The CDR3 spans 13 residues. Deletions cut 4 bases from V and 4 bases from J, with 10 bases between. In DNA, the CDR3 is TGTGCCAGTAGTACGGTCGTTGCCACTGAAGCTTTCTTT. It is translated as CASSTVVATEAFF.

On this clone itself: Other DNA sequences in the sample encode the same CDR3. J is TRBJ2-7 and V is TRBV2; D uncertain. The V end lost 5 bases, the J end lost 0 bases, and 8 bases lay between the germline ends. The CDR3 runs to 13 residues. CDR1 SNHLY and CDR2 FYNNEI come from the germline V gene. The CDR3, as DNA: TGTGCCAGCAGTCCTAGGAGCTCCTACGAGCAGTACTTC. It codes for CASSPRSSYEQYF.

The gene calls are TRBV4-1 and TRBJ2-1, with 11 bases identical to TRBD2. The CDR3 contains 15 residues. V trimming: 4 bases; J trimming: 6 bases; junction bases outside the gene matches: 5. In germline, CDR1 is MGHRA, CDR2 YSYEKL. CDR3 sequence: CASSRGTSGVNEQFF. The CDR3 bases are TGCGCCAGCAGCCGAGGGACTAGCGGCGTCAATGAGCAGTTCTTC.

The chain employs TRBV15 and TRBJ2-3; 8 bases map to TRBD1. This CDR3 comprises 17 residues. CDR1 and CDR2 (germline): LNHNV, YYDKDF (reference sequence). Germline trimming cut 4 bases from V and 4 bases from J; bases unmatched to any gene: 13. The CDR3 DNA reads as TGTGCCACCAGCAACGACTTCGGACAGGGTGGATCAGATACGCAGTATTTT. This sequence encodes CATSNDFGQGGSDTQYF.

The chain links TRBV7-9 to TRBJ1-6; D is uncertain. The germline CDR1 and CDR2 sequences are SEHNR and FQNEAQ (reference sequence). Trimming cost V 0 bases and J 8 bases, with 8 bases left between them. CDR3 length: 14 residues. DNA of the CDR3: TGTGCCAGCAGCTTAGCGTGGGTTGATTCACCCCTCCACTTT. Translated, it gives CASSLAWVDSPLHF.

The chain employs TRBV10-3 and TRBJ2-5; 9 bases are a match to TRBD2. Unmatched junction bases numbered 10, after V lost 3 bases and J lost 5 bases. This CDR3 region has 16 residues. The germline gives CDR1 ENHRY, CDR2 SYGVKD. CDR3 in DNA: TGTGCCATCAGTGATAATCGGCTAGCGGGAAGGGAGACCCAGTACTTC. The encoded protein is CAISDNRLAGRETQYF.

This sequence joins TRBV5-1 and TRBJ1-1; possible D gene TRBD1, 6 bases. Germline CDR1 reads SGHRS; CDR2 reads YFSETQ. With 3 bases removed from V and 8 bases from J, the gap between germline ends came to 11 bases. The CDR3 covers 12 residues. The chain's CDR3 is CASSSGTFEAFF. Written as DNA, the CDR3 is TGCGCCAGCAGCTCCGGGACATTCGAAGCTTTCTTT.

This clone occurred a few times. This rearrangement joins TRBV4-3 to TRBJ1-2; maybe TRBD1 (5 bases). Per germline, CDR1 LGHNA and CDR2 YSLEER. The CDR3 runs 15 residues. The ends were cut back, 0 bases at V and 4 bases at J, with 12 bases in the middle. CDR3 sequence reads: CASSQELAGGYGYTF. The CDR3 DNA reads TGCGCCAGCAGCCAAGAACTGGCGGGGGGCTATGGCTACACCTTC.